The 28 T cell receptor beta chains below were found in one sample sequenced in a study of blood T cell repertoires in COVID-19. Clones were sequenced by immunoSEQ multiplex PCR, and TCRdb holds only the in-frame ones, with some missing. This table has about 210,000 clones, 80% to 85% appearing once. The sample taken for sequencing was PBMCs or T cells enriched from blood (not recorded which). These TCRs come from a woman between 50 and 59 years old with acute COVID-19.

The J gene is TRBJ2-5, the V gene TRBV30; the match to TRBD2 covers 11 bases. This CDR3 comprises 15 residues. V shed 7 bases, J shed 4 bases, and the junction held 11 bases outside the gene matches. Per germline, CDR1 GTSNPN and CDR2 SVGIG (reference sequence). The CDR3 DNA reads TGTGCCTTATCGGTGGTTAGCGGGAGGGCAGAGACCCAGTACTTC. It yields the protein CALSVVSGRAETQYF.

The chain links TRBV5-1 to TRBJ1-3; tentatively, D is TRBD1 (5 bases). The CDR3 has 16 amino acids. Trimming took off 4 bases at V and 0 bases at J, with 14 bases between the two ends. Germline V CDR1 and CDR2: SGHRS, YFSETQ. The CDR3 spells CASSPGHESSGNTIYF. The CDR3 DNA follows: TGCGCCAGCAGCCCCGGACACGAGAGCTCTGGAAACACCATATATTTT.

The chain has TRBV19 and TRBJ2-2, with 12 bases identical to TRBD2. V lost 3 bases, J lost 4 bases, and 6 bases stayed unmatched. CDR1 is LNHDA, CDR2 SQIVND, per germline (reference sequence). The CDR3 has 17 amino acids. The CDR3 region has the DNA TGTGCCAGTAGTATCGGACTAGCGGGGACTCTCACCGGGGAGCTGTTTTTT. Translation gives CASSIGLAGTLTGELFF.

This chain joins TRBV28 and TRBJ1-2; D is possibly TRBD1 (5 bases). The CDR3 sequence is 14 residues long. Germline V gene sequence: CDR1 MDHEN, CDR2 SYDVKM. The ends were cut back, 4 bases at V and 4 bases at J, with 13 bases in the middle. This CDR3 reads CASSSRTGSYGYTF. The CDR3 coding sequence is TGTGCCAGCAGTTCCCGTACAGGATCCTATGGCTACACCTTC.

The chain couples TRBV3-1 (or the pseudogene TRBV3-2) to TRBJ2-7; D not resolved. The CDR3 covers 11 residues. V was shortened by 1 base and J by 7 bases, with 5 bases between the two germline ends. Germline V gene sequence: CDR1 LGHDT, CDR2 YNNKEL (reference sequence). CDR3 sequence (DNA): TGTGCCAGCAGCCAAGCCGGGGAGCAGTACTTC. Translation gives CASSQAGEQYF.

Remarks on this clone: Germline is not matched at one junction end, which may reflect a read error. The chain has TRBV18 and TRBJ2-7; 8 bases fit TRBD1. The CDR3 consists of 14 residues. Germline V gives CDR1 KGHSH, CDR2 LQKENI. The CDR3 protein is CASSSPGQAYEQYF. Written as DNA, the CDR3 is TGTGCCAGCTCATCACCGGGACAGGCCTACGAGCAGTACTTC. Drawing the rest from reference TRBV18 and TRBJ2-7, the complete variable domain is NAGVMQNPRHLVRRRGQEARLRCSPMKGHSHVYWYRQLPEEGLKFMVYLQKENIIDESGMPKERFSAEFPKEGPSILRIQQVVRGDSAAYFCASSSPGQAYEQYFGPGTRLTVT.

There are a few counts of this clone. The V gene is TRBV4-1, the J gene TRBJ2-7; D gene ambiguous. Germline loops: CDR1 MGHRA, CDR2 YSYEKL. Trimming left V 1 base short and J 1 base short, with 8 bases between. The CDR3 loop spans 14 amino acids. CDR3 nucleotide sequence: TGCGCCAGCAGCCAAGCTGGCCATTCCTACGAGCAGTACTTC. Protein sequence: CASSQAGHSYEQYF.

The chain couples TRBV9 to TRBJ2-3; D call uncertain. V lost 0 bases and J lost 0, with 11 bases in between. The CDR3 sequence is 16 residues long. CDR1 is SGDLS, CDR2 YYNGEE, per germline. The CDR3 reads CASSVAAEPSTDTQYF. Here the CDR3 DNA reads TGTGCCAGCAGCGTAGCCGCGGAGCCAAGCACAGATACGCAGTATTTT.

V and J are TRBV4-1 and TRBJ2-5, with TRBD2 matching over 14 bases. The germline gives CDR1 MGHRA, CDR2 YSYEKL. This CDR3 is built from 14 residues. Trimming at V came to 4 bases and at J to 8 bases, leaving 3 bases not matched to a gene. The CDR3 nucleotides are TGCGCCAGCAGCCTAGGACTAGCGGGGGGAACCCAGTACTTC. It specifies CASSLGLAGGTQYF.

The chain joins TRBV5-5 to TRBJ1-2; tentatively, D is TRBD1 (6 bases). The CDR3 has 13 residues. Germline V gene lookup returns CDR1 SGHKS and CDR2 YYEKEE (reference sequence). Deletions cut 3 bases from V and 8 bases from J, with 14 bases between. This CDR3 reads CASSSTGWEGYTF. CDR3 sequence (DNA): TGTGCCAGCAGCTCGACAGGTTGGGAGGGCTACACCTTC.

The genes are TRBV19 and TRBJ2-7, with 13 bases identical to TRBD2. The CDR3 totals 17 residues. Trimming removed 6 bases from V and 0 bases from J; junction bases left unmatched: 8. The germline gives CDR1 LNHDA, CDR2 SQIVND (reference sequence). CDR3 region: CASSELAGGLSSYEQYF. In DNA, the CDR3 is TGTGCCAGTAGCGAACTAGCGGGGGGGCTTAGCTCCTACGAGCAGTACTTC.

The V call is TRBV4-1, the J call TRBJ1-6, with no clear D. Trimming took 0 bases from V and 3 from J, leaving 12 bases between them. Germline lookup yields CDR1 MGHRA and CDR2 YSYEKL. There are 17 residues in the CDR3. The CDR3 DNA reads TGCGCCAGCAGCCAAGATCGCGGGGTTTTCTATAATTCACCCCTCCACTTT. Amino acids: CASSQDRGVFYNSPLHF.

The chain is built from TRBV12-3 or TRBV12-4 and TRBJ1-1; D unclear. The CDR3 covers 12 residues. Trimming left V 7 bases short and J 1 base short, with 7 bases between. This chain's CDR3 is CASTPRNTEAFF. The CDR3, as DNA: TGTGCCAGCACTCCCAGGAACACTGAAGCTTTCTTT.

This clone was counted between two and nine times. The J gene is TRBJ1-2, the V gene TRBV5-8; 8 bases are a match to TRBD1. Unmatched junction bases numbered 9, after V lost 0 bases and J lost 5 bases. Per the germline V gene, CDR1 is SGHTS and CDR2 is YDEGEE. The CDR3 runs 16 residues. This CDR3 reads CASSLADRVFRYGYTF. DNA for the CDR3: TGTGCCAGCAGCTTGGCGGACAGGGTGTTCCGGTATGGCTACACCTTC.

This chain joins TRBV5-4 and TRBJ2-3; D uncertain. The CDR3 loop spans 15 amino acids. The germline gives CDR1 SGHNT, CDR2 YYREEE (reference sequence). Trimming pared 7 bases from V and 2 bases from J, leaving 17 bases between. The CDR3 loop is CASSGGRKSTDTQYF. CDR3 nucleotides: TGTGCCAGCTCTGGCGGTCGCAAATCCACAGATACGCAGTATTTT.

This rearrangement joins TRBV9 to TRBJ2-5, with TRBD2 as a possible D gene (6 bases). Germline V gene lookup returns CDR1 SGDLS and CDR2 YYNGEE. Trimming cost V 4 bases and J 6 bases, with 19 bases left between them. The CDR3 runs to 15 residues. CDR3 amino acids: CASSPAGGGAKTQYF. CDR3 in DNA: TGTGCCAGCAGCCCAGCCGGTGGAGGGGCCAAGACCCAGTACTTC.

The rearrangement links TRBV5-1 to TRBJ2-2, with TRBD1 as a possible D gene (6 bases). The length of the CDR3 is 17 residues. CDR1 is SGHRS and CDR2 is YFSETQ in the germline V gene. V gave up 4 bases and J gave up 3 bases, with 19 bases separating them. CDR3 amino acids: CASSQDMSRQDTGELFF. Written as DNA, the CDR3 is TGCGCCAGCAGCCAAGACATGTCTCGACAGGACACCGGGGAGCTGTTTTTT. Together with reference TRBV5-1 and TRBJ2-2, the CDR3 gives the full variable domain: KAGVTQTPRYLIKTRGQQVTLSCSPISGHRSVSWYQQTPGQGLQFLFEYFSETQRNKGNFPGRFSGRQFSNSRSEMNVSTLELGDSALYLCASSQDMSRQDTGELFFGEGSRLTVL.

In DNA form, the CDR3 reads TGTGCCAGCAGTTCGGTTGGACAGGGAGAAGGCGAGCAGTACTTC. This codes for CASSSVGQGEGEQYF. V gene TRBV27 combines with J gene TRBJ2-7, with 8 bases that match TRBD1. Germline V CDR1 and CDR2: MNHEY, SMNVEV (reference sequence). CDR3 size: 15 residues. J lost 6 bases, V lost 4 bases, and 11 bases had no gene match.

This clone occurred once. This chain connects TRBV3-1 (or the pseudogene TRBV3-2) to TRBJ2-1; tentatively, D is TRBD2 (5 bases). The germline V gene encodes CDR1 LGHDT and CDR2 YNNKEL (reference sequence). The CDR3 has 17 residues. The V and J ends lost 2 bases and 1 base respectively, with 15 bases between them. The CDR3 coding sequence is TGTGCCAGCAGCCAACAAAATCGGGGTTGGTCCTACAATGAGCAGTTCTTC. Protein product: CASSQQNRGWSYNEQFF.

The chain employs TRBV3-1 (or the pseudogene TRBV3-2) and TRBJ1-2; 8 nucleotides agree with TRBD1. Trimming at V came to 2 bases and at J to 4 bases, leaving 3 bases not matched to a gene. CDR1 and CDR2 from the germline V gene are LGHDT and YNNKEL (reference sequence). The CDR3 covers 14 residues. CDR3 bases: TGTGCCAGCAGCCAAACGACAGGGGCCTATGGCTACACCTTC. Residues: CASSQTTGAYGYTF.

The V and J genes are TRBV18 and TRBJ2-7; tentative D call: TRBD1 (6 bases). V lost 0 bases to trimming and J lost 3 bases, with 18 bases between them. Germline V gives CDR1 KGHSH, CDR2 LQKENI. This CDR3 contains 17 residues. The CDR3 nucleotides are TGTGCCAGCTCACCACCGTACGAAGGACAGAAGAGCTACGAGCAGTACTTC. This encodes CASSPPYEGQKSYEQYF. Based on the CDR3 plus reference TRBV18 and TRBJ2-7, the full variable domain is NAGVMQNPRHLVRRRGQEARLRCSPMKGHSHVYWYRQLPEEGLKFMVYLQKENIIDESGMPKERFSAEFPKEGPSILRIQQVVRGDSAAYFCASSPPYEGQKSYEQYFGPGTRLTVT.

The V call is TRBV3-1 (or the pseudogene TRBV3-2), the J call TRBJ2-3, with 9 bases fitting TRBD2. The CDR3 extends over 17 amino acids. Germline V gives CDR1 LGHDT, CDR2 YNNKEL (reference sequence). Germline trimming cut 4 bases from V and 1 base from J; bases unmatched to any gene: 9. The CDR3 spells CASSLYTGTSRTDTQYF. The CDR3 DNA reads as TGTGCCAGCAGCCTTTATACCGGGACTAGCCGCACAGATACGCAGTATTTT.

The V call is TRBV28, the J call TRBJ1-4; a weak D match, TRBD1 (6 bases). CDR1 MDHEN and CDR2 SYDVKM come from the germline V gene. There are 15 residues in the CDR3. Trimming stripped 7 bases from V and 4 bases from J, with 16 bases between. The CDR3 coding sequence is TGTGCCAGCACCCCTTACGGACAGTTTAATGAAAAACTGTTTTTT. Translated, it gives CASTPYGQFNEKLFF.

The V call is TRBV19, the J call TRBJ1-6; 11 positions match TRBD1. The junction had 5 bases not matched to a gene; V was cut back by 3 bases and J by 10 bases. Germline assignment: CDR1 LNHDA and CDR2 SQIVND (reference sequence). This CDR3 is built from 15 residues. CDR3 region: CASSMVGQGDSPLHF. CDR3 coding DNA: TGTGCCAGTAGTATGGTGGGACAGGGGGACTCACCCCTCCACTTT.

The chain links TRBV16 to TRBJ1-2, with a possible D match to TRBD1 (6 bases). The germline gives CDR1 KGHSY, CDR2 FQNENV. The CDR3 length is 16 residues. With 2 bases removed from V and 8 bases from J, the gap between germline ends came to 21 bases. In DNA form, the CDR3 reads TGTGCCAGCAGCCAAATGTCACAGGGTGGACCTCAGGGCTACACCTTC. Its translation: CASSQMSQGGPQGYTF.

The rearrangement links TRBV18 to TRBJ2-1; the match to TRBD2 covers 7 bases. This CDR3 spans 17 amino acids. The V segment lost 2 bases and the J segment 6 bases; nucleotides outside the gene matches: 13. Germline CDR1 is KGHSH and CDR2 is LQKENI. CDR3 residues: CASSPGLGGGTLNEQFF. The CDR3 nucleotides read TGTGCCAGCTCACCAGGGCTGGGCGGGGGAACCCTCAATGAGCAGTTCTTC.

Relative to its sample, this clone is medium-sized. The CDR3 sequence is CASSPRQGGSIGKLFF. CDR3 in DNA: TGTGCCAGCAGTCCGAGACAGGGGGGGTCTATCGGAAAACTGTTTTTT. The chain uses TRBV28 and TRBJ1-4; 9 bases align to TRBD1. V lost 5 bases and J lost 10; bases outside the gene matches: 14. Germline V gene sequence: CDR1 MDHEN, CDR2 SYDVKM. The CDR3 length is 16 residues.

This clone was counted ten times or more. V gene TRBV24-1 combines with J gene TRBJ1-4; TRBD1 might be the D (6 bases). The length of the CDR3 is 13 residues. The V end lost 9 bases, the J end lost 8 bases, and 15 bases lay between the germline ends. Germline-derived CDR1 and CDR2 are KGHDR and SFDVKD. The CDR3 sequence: CATGDRMSEKLFF. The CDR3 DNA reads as TGTGCCACCGGAGACAGGATGAGCGAAAAACTGTTTTTT.